The TCR beta chain described here comes from a study of blood T cells in healthy people across ages. Primers used in a second PCR of roughly 7 to 11 cycles were a sample-barcoded 5' primer and a J-beta primer mix. TCRdb reanalysed the 5' RACE reads using MiXCR and keeps one entry per CDR3 protein. The profile shows about 680,000 distinct CDR3 sequences, 45% to 50% of them singletons. At least ten counts were recorded for this clonotype. Germline V gene lookup returns CDR1 SQVTM and CDR2 ANQGSEA. The CDR3 has 16 amino acids. V dropped 0 bases and J dropped 3 bases, with 17 bases sitting between them. The TCR sequence derives from a woman aged 60 to 75 in good health. Sequencing was performed on blood. The chain combines TRBV29-1 with TRBJ2-5; D possibly corresponds to TRBD2 (6 bases). CDR3 protein: CSVEDPRGIGEETQYF. The CDR3 DNA reads as TGCAGCGTTGAAGATCCCCGGGGGATTGGAGAAGAGACCCAGTACTTC.